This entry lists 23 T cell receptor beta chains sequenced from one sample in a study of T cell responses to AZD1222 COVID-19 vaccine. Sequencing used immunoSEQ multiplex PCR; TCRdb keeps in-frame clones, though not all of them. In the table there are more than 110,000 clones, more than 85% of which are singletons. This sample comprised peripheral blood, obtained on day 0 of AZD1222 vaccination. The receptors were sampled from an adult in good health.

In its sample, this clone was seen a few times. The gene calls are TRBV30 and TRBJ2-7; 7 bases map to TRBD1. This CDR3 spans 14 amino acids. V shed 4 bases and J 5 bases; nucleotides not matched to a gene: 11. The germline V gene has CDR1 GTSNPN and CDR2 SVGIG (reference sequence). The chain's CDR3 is CAWMRDRVTDEQYF. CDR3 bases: TGTGCCTGGATGCGAGACAGGGTGACGGACGAGCAGTACTTC.

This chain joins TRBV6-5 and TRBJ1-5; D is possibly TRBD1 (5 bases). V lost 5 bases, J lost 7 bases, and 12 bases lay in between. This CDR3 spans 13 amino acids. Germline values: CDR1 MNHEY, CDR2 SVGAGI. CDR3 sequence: CASSPGTTQPQHF. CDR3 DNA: TGTGCCAGCAGTCCTGGGACTACCCAGCCCCAGCATTTT.

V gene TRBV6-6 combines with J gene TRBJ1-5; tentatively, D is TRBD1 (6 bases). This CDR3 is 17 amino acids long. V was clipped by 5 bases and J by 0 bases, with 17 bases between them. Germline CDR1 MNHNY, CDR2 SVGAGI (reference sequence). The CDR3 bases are TGTGCCAGCAGTCCTCGGACAGCTGGGTATAGCAATCAGCCCCAGCATTTT. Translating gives CASSPRTAGYSNQPQHF.

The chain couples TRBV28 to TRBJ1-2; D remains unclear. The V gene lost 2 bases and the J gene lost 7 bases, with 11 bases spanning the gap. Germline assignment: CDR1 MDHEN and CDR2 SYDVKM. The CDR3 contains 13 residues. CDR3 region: CASSLTGRGGYTF. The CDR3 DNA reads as TGTGCCAGCAGTTTAACTGGGAGAGGTGGCTACACCTTC.

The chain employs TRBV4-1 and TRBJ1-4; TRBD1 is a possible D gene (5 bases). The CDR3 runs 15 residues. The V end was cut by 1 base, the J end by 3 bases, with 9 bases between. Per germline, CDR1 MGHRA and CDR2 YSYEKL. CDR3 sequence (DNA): TGCGCCAGCAGCCAAGTAGCGACAGCTAATGAAAAACTGTTTTTT. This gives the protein CASSQVATANEKLFF.

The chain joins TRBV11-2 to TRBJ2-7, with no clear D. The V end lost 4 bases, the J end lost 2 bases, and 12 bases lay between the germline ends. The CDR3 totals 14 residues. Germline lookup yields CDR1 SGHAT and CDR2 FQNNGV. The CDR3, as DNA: TGTGCCAGCAGCTCAAGACAAGGCGCCTACGAGCAGTACTTC. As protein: CASSSRQGAYEQYF. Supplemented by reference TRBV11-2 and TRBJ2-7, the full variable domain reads EAGVAQSPRYKIIEKRQSVAFWCNPISGHATLYWYQQILGQGPKLLIQFQNNGVVDDSQLPKDRFSAERLKGVDSTLKIQPAKLEDSAVYLCASSSRQGAYEQYFGPGTRLTVT.

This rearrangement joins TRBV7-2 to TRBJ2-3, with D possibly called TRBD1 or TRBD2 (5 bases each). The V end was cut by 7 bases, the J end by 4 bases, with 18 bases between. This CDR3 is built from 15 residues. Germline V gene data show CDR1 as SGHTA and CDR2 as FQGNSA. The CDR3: CASTDGTSMADTQYF. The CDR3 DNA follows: TGTGCCAGCACCGATGGGACGTCTATGGCAGATACGCAGTATTTT.

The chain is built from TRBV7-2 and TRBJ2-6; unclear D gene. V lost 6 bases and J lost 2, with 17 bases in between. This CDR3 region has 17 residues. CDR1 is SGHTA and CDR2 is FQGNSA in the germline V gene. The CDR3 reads CASRSTGPLPGANVLTF. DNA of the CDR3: TGTGCCAGCAGGTCCACCGGGCCCCTGCCTGGGGCCAACGTCCTGACTTTC.

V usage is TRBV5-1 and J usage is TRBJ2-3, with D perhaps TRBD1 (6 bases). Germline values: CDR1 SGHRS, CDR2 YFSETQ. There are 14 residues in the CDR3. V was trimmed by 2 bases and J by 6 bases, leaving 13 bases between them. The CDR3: CASSFGQKDDTQYF. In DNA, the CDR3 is TGCGCCAGCAGCTTCGGACAGAAAGATGATACGCAGTATTTT. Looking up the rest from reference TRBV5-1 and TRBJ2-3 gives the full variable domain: KAGVTQTPRYLIKTRGQQVTLSCSPISGHRSVSWYQQTPGQGLQFLFEYFSETQRNKGNFPGRFSGRQFSNSRSEMNVSTLELGDSALYLCASSFGQKDDTQYFGPGTRLTVL.

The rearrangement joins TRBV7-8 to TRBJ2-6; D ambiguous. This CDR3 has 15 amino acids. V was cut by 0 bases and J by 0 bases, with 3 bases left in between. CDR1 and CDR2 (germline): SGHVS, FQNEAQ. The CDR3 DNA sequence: TGTGCCAGCAGCTTAGCTGGCTCTGGGGCCAACGTCCTGACTTTC. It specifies CASSLAGSGANVLTF. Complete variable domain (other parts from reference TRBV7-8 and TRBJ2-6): GAGVSQSPRYKVAKRGQDVALRCDPISGHVSLFWYQQALGQGPEFLTYFQNEAQLDKSGLPSDRFFAERPEGSVSTLKIQRTQQEDSAVYLCASSLAGSGANVLTFGAGSRLTVL.

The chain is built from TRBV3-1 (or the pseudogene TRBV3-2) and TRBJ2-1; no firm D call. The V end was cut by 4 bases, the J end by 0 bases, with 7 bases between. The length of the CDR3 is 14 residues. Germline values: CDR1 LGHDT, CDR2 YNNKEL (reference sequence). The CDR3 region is CASSPLSSYNEQFF. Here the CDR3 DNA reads TGTGCCAGCAGCCCCTTGTCCTCCTACAATGAGCAGTTCTTC.

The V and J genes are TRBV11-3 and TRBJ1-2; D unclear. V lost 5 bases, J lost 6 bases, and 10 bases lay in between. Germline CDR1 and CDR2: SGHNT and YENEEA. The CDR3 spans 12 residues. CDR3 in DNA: TGTGCCAGCAGCCGGAATCTCGATGGCTACACCTTC. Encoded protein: CASSRNLDGYTF.

CDR3 in amino acids: CASSSFRTDTQYF. CDR3 DNA: TGTGCCAGCAGTTCGTTCCGCACAGATACGCAGTATTTT. The chain carries TRBV27 and TRBJ2-3; D is uncertain. Trimming shortened V by 4 bases and J by 1 base, and 6 bases separated the two germline ends. Germline V lookup: CDR1 MNHEY, CDR2 SMNVEV (reference sequence). The CDR3 is 13 residues long.

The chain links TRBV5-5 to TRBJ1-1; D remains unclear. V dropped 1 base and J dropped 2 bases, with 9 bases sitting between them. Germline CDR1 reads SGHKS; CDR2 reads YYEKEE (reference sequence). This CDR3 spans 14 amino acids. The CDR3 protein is CASSLLDRNTEAFF. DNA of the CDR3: TGTGCCAGCAGCTTGTTGGACCGAAACACTGAAGCTTTCTTT.

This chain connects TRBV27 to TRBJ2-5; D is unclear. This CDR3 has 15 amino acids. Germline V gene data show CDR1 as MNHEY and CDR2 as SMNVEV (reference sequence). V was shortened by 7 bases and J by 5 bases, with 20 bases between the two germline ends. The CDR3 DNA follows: TGTGCCAGCACACATGAAACCTGGATCCGGGAGACCCAGTACTTC. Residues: CASTHETWIRETQYF.

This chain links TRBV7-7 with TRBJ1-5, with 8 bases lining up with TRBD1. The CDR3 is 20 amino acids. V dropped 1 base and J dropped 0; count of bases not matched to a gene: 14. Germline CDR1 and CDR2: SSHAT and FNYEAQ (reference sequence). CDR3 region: CASSLERGQEGFYSNQPQHF. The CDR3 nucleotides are TGTGCCAGCAGCTTAGAGAGGGGACAGGAGGGTTTCTATAGCAATCAGCCCCAGCATTTT.

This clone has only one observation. CDR3 DNA sequence: TGTGCCAGCAGTTTACGGACAATTAGCACCGGGGAGCTGTTTTTT. Its translation is CASSLRTISTGELFF. The chain joins TRBV28 to TRBJ2-2; D may be TRBD1 (5 bases). The CDR3 length is 15 residues. The V gene lost 2 bases and the J gene lost 4 bases, with 11 bases spanning the gap. Per the germline V gene, CDR1 is MDHEN and CDR2 is SYDVKM.

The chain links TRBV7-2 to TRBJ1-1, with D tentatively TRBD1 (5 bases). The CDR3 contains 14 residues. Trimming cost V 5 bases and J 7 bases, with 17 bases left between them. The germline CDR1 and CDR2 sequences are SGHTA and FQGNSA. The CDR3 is CASSLWGQIGEAFF. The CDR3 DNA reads TGTGCCAGCAGCCTATGGGGCCAGATAGGTGAAGCTTTCTTT.

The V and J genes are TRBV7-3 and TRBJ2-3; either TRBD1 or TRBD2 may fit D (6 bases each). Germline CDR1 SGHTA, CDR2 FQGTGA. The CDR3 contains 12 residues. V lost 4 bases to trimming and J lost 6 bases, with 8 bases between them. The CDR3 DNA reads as TGTGCCAGCAGCTGGGGGGCGGATACGCAGTATTTT. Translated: CASSWGADTQYF.

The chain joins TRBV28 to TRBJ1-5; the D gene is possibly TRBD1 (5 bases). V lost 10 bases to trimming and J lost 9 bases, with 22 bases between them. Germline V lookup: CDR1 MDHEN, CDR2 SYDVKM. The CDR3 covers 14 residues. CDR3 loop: CATSLPGTAGPQHF. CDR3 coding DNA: TGTGCCACAAGTCTTCCCGGGACCGCTGGGCCCCAGCATTTT.

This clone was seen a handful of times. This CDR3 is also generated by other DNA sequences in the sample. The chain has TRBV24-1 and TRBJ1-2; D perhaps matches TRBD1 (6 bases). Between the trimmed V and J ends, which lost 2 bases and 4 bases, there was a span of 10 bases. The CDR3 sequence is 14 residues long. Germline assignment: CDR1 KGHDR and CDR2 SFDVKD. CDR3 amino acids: CATSDYRETYGYTF. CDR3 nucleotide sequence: TGTGCCACCAGTGATTACAGGGAGACCTATGGCTACACCTTC.

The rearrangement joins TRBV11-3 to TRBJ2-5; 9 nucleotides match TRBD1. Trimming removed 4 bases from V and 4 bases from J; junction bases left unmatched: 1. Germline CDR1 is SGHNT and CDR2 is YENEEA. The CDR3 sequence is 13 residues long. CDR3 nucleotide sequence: TGTGCCAGCAGCTCGGGACAGGGAGAGACCCAGTACTTC. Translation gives CASSSGQGETQYF.

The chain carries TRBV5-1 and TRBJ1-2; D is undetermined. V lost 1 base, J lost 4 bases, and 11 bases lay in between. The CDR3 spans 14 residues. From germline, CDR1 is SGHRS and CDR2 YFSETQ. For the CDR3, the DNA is TGCGCCAGCAGCTTGCGGGGAGATTCCTATGGCTACACCTTC. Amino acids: CASSLRGDSYGYTF.